This note documents a single T cell receptor (beta chain) sequence. Its antigen is still unknown. This sample stems from a study of graft-versus-host responses after intestinal transplantation. Produced via immunoSEQ multiplex PCR; TCRdb's table is partial and in-frame only. Of about 86,000 clones in the sample, less than 90% were seen once. Between the trimmed V and J ends, which lost 11 bases and 2 bases, there was a span of 16 bases. This CDR3 region has 14 residues. CDR1 and CDR2 from the germline V gene are SEHNR and FQNEAQ (reference sequence). V gene TRBV7-9 combines with J gene TRBJ2-1, with D possibly matching TRBD1 (5 bases). This receptor was identified in a human donor who was the organ donor for an intestinal transplant. Sample: unstimulated CD4+ T cells sorted from spleen or lymph node cells, taken before transplant. CDR3 DNA: TGTGCCTACTTGGGGCGGAACACCTACAATGAGCAGTTCTTC. This encodes CAYLGRNTYNEQFF.